One sample yielded the 15 T cell receptor beta chains listed below, sequenced in a study of tumor-infiltrating lymphocytes in primary liver carcinoma. Total RNA amounting to roughly 450 ng was the source from which TCR beta cDNA was made with a constant-region primer. Three-round nested multiplex PCR performed with slightly modified ARM-PCR produced the TCR beta libraries. The first two PCR rounds used TRBV1-TRBV30 forward primers with a C-beta reverse primer, around 10 cycles each. TCRdb reprocessed the multiplex PCR reads via MiXCR and lists one record per CDR3 protein. Of about 210,000 distinct CDR3 sequences in the sample, approximately 86% were seen once. Between roughly 18 and 30 mg of unsorted bulk tissue served as the source from which RNA and DNA were co-extracted. Sample: tumor tissue from primary liver carcinoma. These receptor sequences come from a man in his forties with primary liver carcinoma and hepatitis B virus infection.

The V gene is TRBV4-1, the J gene TRBJ1-1; D gene uncertain. The V gene's germline CDR1 is MGHRA and CDR2 YSYEKL. The CDR3 length is 15 residues. V lost 6 bases to trimming and J lost 1 base, with 15 bases between them. CDR3 nucleotides: TGCGCCAGCAGTCAATATGGGAGGGCGAACACTGAAGCTTTCTTT. Its protein is CASSQYGRANTEAFF.

This clonotype was seen only a few times. Its ends do not fully match the called genes, so a read error is possible. The rearrangement joins TRBV6-5 to TRBJ2-2, with 7 bases aligning to TRBD2. Germline CDR1 reads MNHEY; CDR2 reads SVGAGI. This CDR3 has 14 residues. In DNA, the CDR3 is TGTGCCACTTACTCTGGACTAGTTACCGGGGAGCTGTTATTT. It specifies CATYSGLVTGELLF.

Concerning this clonotype itself: A read error is possible here, since a much larger clone lies one base away. The chain combines TRBV28 with TRBJ2-7, with 10 bases matching TRBD1. This CDR3 spans 17 amino acids. In germline, CDR1 is MDHEN, CDR2 SYDVKM. CDR3 sequence reads: CVSSSDSGTGAYYEQYF. In DNA, the CDR3 is TGTGTCAGCAGTTCAGACTCCGGGACAGGGGCTTACTACGAGCAGTACTTC.

A remark on this clonotype: As the CDR3 is not closed by the conserved phenylalanine or tryptophan, this likely results from a read error. Because the CDR3's place on the DNA is in doubt, the DNA is left out and the CDR3 is given as listed by TCRdb. The CDR3 reads CASTQVGKAYQPQHS. The rearrangement joins TRBV21-1 to TRBJ1-5. TRBV21-1 is assigned pseudogene status. 15 amino acids form the CDR3, both terminal residues included.

The chain has TRBV29-1 and TRBJ1-2; possibly TRBD1 for D (6 bases). This CDR3 is built from 14 residues. CDR1 is SQVTM, CDR2 ANQGSEA, per germline. Trimming shortened V by 6 bases and J by 10 bases, and 24 bases separated the two germline ends. CDR3 DNA: TGCAGCGTCATGTTTGGACAGTCGATCTGTGACTACACCTTC. It yields the protein CSVMFGQSICDYTF.

This clonotype appeared once. One end of the junction does not line up with germline, which may come from a read error. The chain combines TRBV4-2 with TRBJ2-1; no firm D call. CDR3 length equals 11 residues. CDR1 and CDR2 from the germline V gene are LGHNA and YNFKEQ. The CDR3 here is CANSQADEQIF. The CDR3, as DNA: TGTGCCAACAGCCAAGCTGATGAACAGATCTTC.

A few counts support this clonotype. With a much larger clone just one base away, this may be a read error. This chain uses TRBV5-1 with TRBJ2-7; TRBD1 aligns across 11 bases. This CDR3 comprises 14 residues. Germline V CDR1 and CDR2: SGHRS, YFSETQ. After removal of 4 bases from V and 6 bases from J, the junction contained 6 bases not matched to a gene. CDR3 loop: CASSIGQGAVEQYF. The CDR3 DNA reads TGCGCCAGCAGCATCGGACAGGGGGCGGTCGAGCAGTACTTC.

With respect to this clonotype: Sequence at one end of the junction differs from germline and may be a read error. This chain uses TRBV6-6 with TRBJ1-1; weak D call: TRBD1 (6 bases). The V gene's germline CDR1 is MNHNY and CDR2 SVGAGI (reference sequence). This CDR3 has 13 amino acids. The chain's CDR3 is CVSSKGGITEAFF. The CDR3 DNA sequence: TGTGTCAGCAGCAAAGGGGGGATTACTGAAGCTTTCTTT.

In the case of this clonotype: A much larger clone differs from this one at a single base, so this may be a read error. This chain uses TRBV30 with TRBJ2-3, with D possibly TRBD1 on 6 matching bases. Germline lookup yields CDR1 GTSNPN and CDR2 SVGIG (reference sequence). The CDR3 totals 14 residues. The CDR3 reads CAWTPGQLTDAQYF. The CDR3 DNA is TGTGCCTGGACCCCGGGACAACTCACAGATGCGCAGTATTTT. The whole variable domain, remainder taken from reference TRBV30 and TRBJ2-3, is SQTIHQWPATLVQPVGSPLSLECTVEGTSNPNLYWYRQAAGRGLQLLFYSVGIGQISSEVPQNLSASRPQDRQFILSSKKLLLSDSGFYLCAWTPGQLTDAQYFGPGTRLTVL.

Turning to this clonotype: One end of the junction does not line up with germline, which may come from a read error. J is TRBJ2-6 and V is TRBV4-3, with D possibly matching TRBD1 (5 bases). CDR3 length: 17 residues. Germline loops: CDR1 LGHNA, CDR2 YSLEER. The CDR3 loop reads CASTQEGSGRGANVLTF. The CDR3 coding sequence is TGCGCCAGCACCCAAGAAGGGTCAGGGCGCGGGGCCAACGTCCTGACTTTC.

Concerning this clonotype itself: One junction end does not reproduce the germline sequence, and a read error may be involved. This chain links TRBV4-3 with TRBJ2-7; TRBD1 matches at 7 bases. The CDR3 covers 16 residues. Germline CDR1 LGHNA, CDR2 YSLEER. CDR3 loop: CASSQDETGAPYKQYF. CDR3 DNA sequence: TGCGCCAGCAGCCAAGATGAAACAGGGGCCCCCTACAAGCAGTACTTC.

About this clonotype itself: One end of the junction fails to match germline, which may point to a read error. The chain's CDR3 is CARSYSSYLAREETQYF. CDR3 nucleotides: TGTGCCCGCAGTTACTCGAGTTATCTAGCGAGAGAAGAGACCCAGTACTTC. The chain combines TRBV6-7 with TRBJ2-5; possibly TRBD2 for D (6 bases). TRBV6-7 is sorted into the ORF group, with uncertain function. This CDR3 has 17 amino acids.

Notes on this clonotype: Compared with germline, one end of the junction differs, possibly owing to a read error. The gene calls are TRBV4-1 and TRBJ2-7; D remains ambiguous. The CDR3 length is 14 residues. Germline lookup yields CDR1 MGHRA and CDR2 YSYEKL. In DNA, the CDR3 is TGCGCCAGCAGCCAAGAGACCCCTGTTGACGAGCAGAAGTTC. The encoded protein is CASSQETPVDEQKF.

The rearrangement uses TRBV29-1 and TRBJ1-1; D is perhaps TRBD1 (5 bases). The CDR3 totals 11 residues. The germline V gene has CDR1 SQVTM and CDR2 ANQGSEA. Trimming cost V 3 bases and J 7 bases, with 9 bases left between them. CDR3 region: CSVERGIEAFF. The CDR3 DNA is TGCAGCGTTGAGAGGGGAATTGAAGCTTTCTTT.

Regarding this clonotype: A much larger clone differs by one base, so this may be a read error. The chain recombines TRBV28 with TRBJ2-5; D might be TRBD1 (5 bases). CDR3 length: 13 amino acids. V was trimmed by 4 bases and J by 4 bases, leaving 10 bases between them. CDR1 and CDR2 from the germline V gene are MDHEN and SYDVKM. CDR3 residues: CASSYGASETQYF. The CDR3 DNA is TGTGCCAGCAGTTATGGGGCGTCAGAGACCCAGTACTTC.